This TCR beta chain stems from a study of cytomegalovirus exposure and HLA in healthy donors (dated by TCRdb to 2016 to 2017). Concerning the study at large: An earlier analysis of roughly 500 of the donors reported approximately 300 Gb of sequence data and 117 million unique TCR beta sequences obtained from approximately 180 million T cells. Roughly 310 gigabases of sequencing data and tens of millions of unique TCR sequences were included in an early release covering 500 to 750 HLA-typed donors. The T cell repertoires of around 730 subjects were profiled by immunosequencing and related to cytomegalovirus serostatus. An earlier analysis of some 500 of the donors applied high-throughput TCR beta sequencing to assess whether each TCR beta V gene segment acted as functional or pseudogenic. In the later analysis, no new phenotypic data were used to find candidate immune exposures; instead, reliance was placed on TCR beta sequences and their occurrence across donors. Genome-wide SNP genotypes for about 55% of the 666 donors were used in a later genetic analysis, which treated that subset as a discovery cohort. A later analysis re-analyzed previously published TCR beta repertoires from roughly 630 donors and added high-resolution HLA genotyping to study TCR occurrence patterns. Several DR-DQ haplotypes were treated as single units for association and clustering because of strong linkage in the cohort. Donor age, sex, ethnicity and CMV serostatus were collected together with the repertoire data. Both class I and class II loci were covered by HLA typing, at four-digit resolution. The study combined high-throughput TCR immunosequencing, statistical association of individual TCRs with disease status, and machine learning to predict cytomegalovirus infection status. Every repertoire in the discovery cohort had been generated on one and the same sequencing platform. The study was designed to test whether signatures of past pathogen exposure could be identified by cataloging public T cell receptors. Among 300 to 500 genotyped donors of the cohort, an average of about 240,000 unique TCR beta nucleotide sequences was sequenced per donor, of which 15% to 20% were non-productive. Typing coverage differed by locus: A, B, C, DRB1 and DQB1 were typed in roughly 629-640 donors, DQA1 in 500 to 550, DPA1 in nearly 610, and DPB1 in approximately 450. Among the roughly 430 genotyped donors, about 85% belonged to the genetic ancestry cluster associated with self-reported Caucasian donors. In addition to the first cohort of approximately 650 subjects, a separate validation cohort of approximately 120 different subjects was used.

The cohort consisted of some 670 healthy bone marrow donors. At the time of sampling, every cohort member was nominally healthy, though immune exposures that went unrecorded were likely present. The donor tested CMV seronegative, placing the donor among the 350 or so seronegative members of the cohort. A peripheral blood sample was provided by each donor, and peripheral blood mononuclear cells were used for TCR beta sequencing. Genomic DNA was extracted from the blood cell samples with the Qiagen DNeasy Blood Extraction Kit. Here is what the overall study found, with its caveats: Most TCR sequences were observed very rarely across donors, whereas some public TCRs were present in many individuals. A later analysis associated about 17,000 TCR beta sequences with specific HLA alleles at a false discovery rate of 0.05. Several of the top co-occurrence clusters appeared to be linked to parvovirus B19, influenza, CMV and Epstein-Barr virus, according to a later analysis. Compared with the approximately 670-donor mean, donors in an Asian-associated ancestry cluster had fewer N-insertions in productive TCRs, according to a later genetic analysis. In vitro tests confirmed that three of the cytomegalovirus-associated TCR beta chains recognize cytomegalovirus antigens. Correlated functional status among segregating V segments might be attributable to linkage disequilibrium, but an unknown experimental factor could not be ruled out. The earlier analysis of some 540 of the donors excluded about 16 rarely observed V segments, including chromosome 9 orphons, because counts were too low. According to a later analysis, TCR association rates differed among HLA loci, with DRB1 alleles showing the most associated TCRs and HLA-C alleles showing the fewest. A later analysis found that HLA-associated TCR beta chains were more clonally expanded and had lower generation probabilities than equally common non-associated chains. According to a later analysis, most CMV-associated TCR beta chains appeared to be HLA-restricted, and the HLA associations seemed to be driven largely by CMV exposure. The study gave a list of about 170 TCR beta chains associated with cytomegalovirus. Sequencing depth was assumed to be roughly uniform across donors in the presence/absence analyses, though that assumption may not hold. A further reported finding was that TCR beta sequences accurately predicted the HLA-A and HLA-B alleles for most subjects in the first cohort. A cluster of highly shared sequence variants was judged likely to be a technical artifact of the sequencing pipeline. Because HLA typing was missing for some donors at each locus, association tests included only the typed subset. The classifier was reported to diagnose cytomegalovirus status with high specificity and sensitivity in both the original cohort and the validation cohort. A later genetic analysis associated a missense DCLRE1C variant with V-gene and J-gene trimming of TCR beta chains, and an independent cohort replicated the association. For the cohort, immune exposure information was limited to CMV serostatus. Broadly in line with IMGT annotations, most TCR beta V segments showed up in productive rearrangements about 87% or about 30% of the time in an earlier analysis of 450 to 750 of the donors. Assigning TCR associations to individual alleles was difficult when HLA alleles, especially DR and DQ, strongly co-occurred. The authors suggested that the approach could potentially be extended to other disease states and immunological phenotypes. In this cohort, only TCR beta chains were sequenced, and detectable features were limited by the absence of alpha or paired-chain data.

Library creation used the immunoSEQ multiplex PCR assay. For the multiplex PCR, a mixture combining 60 forward primers for TCR Vbeta segments and 13 reverse primers for TCR Jbeta segments was used. Amplification of the CDR3 region of rearranged TCR beta genes was performed with a multiplex PCR assay on genomic DNA. On the Illumina HiSeq System, the amplified TCR beta libraries were sequenced as 87-base-pair reads. Per the authors' processing: Across the 670 or so repertoires, a later analysis counted about 81 million unique TCR beta chains, about 10 million of which were shared by at least two donors. Raw reads were error-corrected and collapsed into unique sequences by a nearest-neighbor algorithm in which closely related sequences were merged to remove PCR and sequencing errors. V, D and J gene segments were assigned by aligning CDR3 sequences to IMGT reference sequences. Each retained sequence needed at least a six-nucleotide match to both a V gene segment and a J gene segment. Rearrangements were classified as productive when the CDR3 lacked stop codons and remained in frame with V and J, and all other rearrangements were classified as non-productive. CDR3 was defined by IMGT convention, running from the second conserved V-encoded cysteine to the conserved J-encoded phenylalanine. The earlier analysis of about 530 of the donors excluded any sequence lacking an unambiguous match to a single V gene segment. In an earlier analysis of about 590 of the donors, a V segment was called functional when productive rearrangements were above 56.7%, and segregating when the standard deviation between donors exceeded 5%. To diagnose cytomegalovirus status from the catalog of TCR beta chain sequences, a statistical classification framework was built. A later analysis assigned V and J genes by comparing TCR nucleotide sequences with IMGT/GENE-DB human TR gene sequences. Using the TCRdist pipeline, a later analysis assigned CDR3 sequences along with most-parsimonious VDJ recombination scenarios. A later analysis defined each TCR beta chain by its CDR3 amino acid sequence plus V-gene family, and excluded reads lacking a unique V-gene family. In a later analysis, some 600 highly shared, low-generation-probability nucleotide sequences were removed to address suspected cross-contamination and a sequencing artifact. In a later analysis, a clonal expansion index for each public chain was calculated from normalized within-repertoire ranks of inferred template counts. In a later analysis, generation probabilities were computed with a VDJ recombination model fitted to out-of-frame rearrangements, and the resulting probabilities were checked against IGoR. In a later analysis, hypergeometric tests were used to score TCR-TCR, TCR-HLA and TCR-CMV co-occurrence, with a repertoire-size bias correction applied to TCR pairs. A later analysis estimated false discovery rates by permuting HLA or CMV assignments 20 times. A later analysis grouped co-occurring TCRs with DBSCAN, adding TCRdist sequence similarity when clustering within HLA-allele-positive subsets. Repertoires with fewer than 30,000 or more than 120,000 public chains, plus five repertoires with anomalous nucleotide sharing, were excluded from co-occurrence clustering. TCRdb obtained this table from immuneACCESS and retained in-frame rearrangements with V and J assigned. These tables miss some clones; where compared with another copy, unresolved V genes account for less than half of the shortfall, and the remainder is unexplained. V and J calls and clone size are as listed in that table; D and trimming were resolved from the DNA. The sample includes under 200,000 clones, with over 75% observed a single time. Approximately 0.55% of the sample rests with the top ten.

Points on this clone: The specificity of this receptor is unknown. Per-base qualities were not stored, and no clone one base away is much larger.

The sequence was obtained from a woman aged 50 to 60 in good health and CMV-seronegative. Sequenced sample: PBMCs.

In nucleotide form, the sequence is TGCGCCAGCAGCCAAGGCGGGGGGGGCTACGAGCAGTACTTC. This encodes CASSQGGGGYEQYF. The sequence is built from TRBV4-3 and TRBJ2-7, with TRBD2 identical over 9 junction bases. At the junction V is shortened by 1 base and J by 3 bases; bases outside the gene matches: 1. Measured from the cysteine to the phenylalanine, the CDR3 is 14 residues long. Here the CDR3 DNA is all that survives: 42 bases in frame from base 1. Looking up the germline V gene yields CDR1 LGHNA and CDR2 YSLEER.